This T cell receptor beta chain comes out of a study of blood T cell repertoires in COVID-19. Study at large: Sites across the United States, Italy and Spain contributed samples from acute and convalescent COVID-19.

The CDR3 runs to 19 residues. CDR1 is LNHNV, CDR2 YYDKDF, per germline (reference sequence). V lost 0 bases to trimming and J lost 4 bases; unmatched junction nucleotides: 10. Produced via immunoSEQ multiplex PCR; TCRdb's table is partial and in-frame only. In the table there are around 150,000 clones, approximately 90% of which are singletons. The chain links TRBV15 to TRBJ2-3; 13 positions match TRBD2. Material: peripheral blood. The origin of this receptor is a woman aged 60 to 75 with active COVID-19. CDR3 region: CATSRDRTSGRAVADTQYF. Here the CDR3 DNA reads TGTGCCACCAGCAGAGATCGTACTAGCGGGAGGGCCGTAGCAGATACGCAGTATTTT. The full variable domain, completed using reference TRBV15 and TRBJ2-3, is DAMVIQNPRYQVTQFGKPVTLSCSQTLNHNVMYWYQQKSSQAPKLLFHYYDKDFNNEADTPDNFQSRRPNTSFCFLDIRSPGLGDTAMYLCATSRDRTSGRAVADTQYFGPGTRLTVL.